This TCR beta chain was captured in a study of blood T cell repertoires in COVID-19. Overall study: Sources were T cells, B-cell-depleted T cells, or PBMCs; the material itself was cDNA or gDNA.

This clone occurred once. Under the authors' procedure: Reference gene primer amplification in the assay estimated nucleated cell counts. TCRdb's table, derived via immunoSEQ multiplex PCR, lists solely in-frame clones and lacks some. Clonal size and the V and J genes are those of that table, whereas D and trimming came from the DNA. The data show some 400,000 clones, more than 70% seen once. Germline assignment: CDR1 MNHEY and CDR2 SVGAGI. This CDR3 spans 15 amino acids. V dropped 5 bases and J dropped 5 bases, with 16 bases sitting between them. The V and J genes are TRBV6-5 and TRBJ1-5; D is unclear. The sequence was obtained from a young man who had recovered from COVID-19. The sample taken for sequencing was PBMCs or T cells enriched from blood (not recorded which). The CDR3 sequence: CASSSGPWGDQPQHF. The CDR3 DNA reads TGTGCCAGCAGTAGCGGGCCTTGGGGTGATCAGCCCCAGCATTTT.